This paragraph covers one T cell receptor (beta chain) sequence. As originally analysed: Reference gene primer amplification in the assay estimated nucleated cell counts. Some clones are missing from TCRdb's copy, which holds only in-frame ones; the method was immunoSEQ multiplex PCR. The V and J calls and the clone size are those of that table, but D and trimming were determined from the DNA. The sample carries 120,000 to 150,000 clones, around 76% recorded once. This sample was included in a study of blood T cell repertoires in COVID-19. Study background: Samples taken during acute and convalescent COVID-19 were collected in the United States, Italy and Spain. Sources were T cells, B-cell-depleted T cells, or PBMCs; the material itself was cDNA or gDNA.

The CDR3 is made up of 13 amino acids. Looked up from germline, CDR1 is SGHAT and CDR2 is FQNNGV. Trimming took 4 bases from V and 2 from J; bases not matched to a gene: 2. The clonotype was recovered from a man aged 55 to 70 with acute or convalescent COVID-19. Sequencing input: peripheral blood. The V and J genes are TRBV11-2 and TRBJ2-7; 7 bases align to TRBD1. The CDR3 spells CASSWGTAYEQYF. The CDR3 DNA sequence: TGTGCCAGCAGCTGGGGGACAGCCTACGAGCAGTACTTC.